A few counts support the clone carrying this T cell receptor beta chain. In preparing bulk TCR libraries, previously described methods and listed TCR primers were used. TCRdb re-derived calls from the PCR reads in MiXCR, one entry per CDR3 protein. The sample holds more than 550,000 distinct CDR3 sequences, 25% seen once. The record originates from a study of molecular identifiers for immune sequencing clone quantification. Naive CD8 T cell sorting was performed on the CD8+CD4-CCR7+CD45RA+ phenotype. V gave up 7 bases and J gave up 2 bases, with 13 bases separating them. CDR3 size: 14 residues. Germline values: CDR1 SGHAT, CDR2 FQNNGV.

Sequencing was carried out using naive CD8+ T cells from blood, with Jurkat cell RNA spiked in. The subset is: FACS-sorted CD8+CD4-CCR7+CD45RA+ naive T cells. The chain couples TRBV11-2 to TRBJ2-3; D tentatively reads TRBD1 or TRBD2 (6 bases each). This clonotype was obtained from a human donor in good health. Some libraries in this study had Jurkat cell RNA spiked in. The CDR3 DNA sequence: TGTGCCAGCACCCGGTCGGGGGCCACAGATACGCAGTATTTT. It codes for CASTRSGATDTQYF.